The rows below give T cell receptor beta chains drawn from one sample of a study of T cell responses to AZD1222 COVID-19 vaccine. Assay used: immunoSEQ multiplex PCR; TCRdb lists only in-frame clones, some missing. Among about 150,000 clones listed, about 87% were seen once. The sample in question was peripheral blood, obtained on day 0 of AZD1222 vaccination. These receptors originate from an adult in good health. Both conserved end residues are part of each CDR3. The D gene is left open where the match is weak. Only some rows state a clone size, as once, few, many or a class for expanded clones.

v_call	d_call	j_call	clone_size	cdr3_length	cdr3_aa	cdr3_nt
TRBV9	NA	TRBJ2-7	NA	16	CASSVAAGAASYEQYF	TGTGCCAGCAGCGTAGCCGCCGGGGCAGCTTCCTACGAGCAGTACTTC
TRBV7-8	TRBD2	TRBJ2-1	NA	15	CASSQTSGGGNEQFF	TGTGCCAGCAGCCAGACTAGCGGGGGAGGGAATGAGCAGTTCTTC
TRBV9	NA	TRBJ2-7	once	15	CASSVVPGHTYEQYF	TGTGCCAGCAGCGTCGTACCGGGACATACCTACGAGCAGTACTTC
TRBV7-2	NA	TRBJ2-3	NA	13	CASSSNPGTPQYF	TGTGCCAGCAGCTCGAACCCGGGGACACCGCAGTATTTT
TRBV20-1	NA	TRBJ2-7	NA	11	CSAIGAYEQYF	TGCAGTGCTATAGGAGCATACGAGCAGTACTTC
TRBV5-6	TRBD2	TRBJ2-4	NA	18	CASSLSLAGALAKNIQYF	TGTGCCAGCAGCTTGTCGCTAGCGGGGGCTCTAGCCAAAAACATTCAGTACTTC
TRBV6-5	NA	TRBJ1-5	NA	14	CASSYRQANQPQHF	TGTGCCAGCAGTTACCGGCAGGCTAATCAGCCCCAGCATTTT
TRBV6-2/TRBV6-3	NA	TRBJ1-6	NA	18	CASSYSAGPSSYNSPLHF	TGTGCCAGCAGTTACTCCGCAGGCCCGAGCTCCTATAATTCACCCCTCCACTTT
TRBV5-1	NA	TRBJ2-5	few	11	CASSLGPDQYF	TGCGCCAGCAGCTTGGGTCCTGACCAGTACTTC
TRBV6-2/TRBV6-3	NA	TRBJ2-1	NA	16	CASSYSSRGHRGAQFF	TGTGCCAGCAGTTACTCGAGTCGGGGCCACCGTGGGGCCCAGTTCTTC
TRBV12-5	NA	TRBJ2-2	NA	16	CASGLVLAGGTGELFF	TGTGCTAGTGGTTTGGTACTGGCAGGGGGGACCGGGGAGCTGTTTTTT
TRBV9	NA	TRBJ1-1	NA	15	CASSATTGGNTEAFF	TGTGCCAGCAGCGCTACTACGGGAGGGAACACTGAAGCTTTCTTT
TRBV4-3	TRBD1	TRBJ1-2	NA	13	CASSQYRGEGYTF	TGCGCCAGCAGCCAATACAGGGGGGAGGGCTACACCTTC
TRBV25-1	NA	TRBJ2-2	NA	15	CASSSGTGNTGELFF	TGTGCCAGCAGTTCCGGGACCGGGAACACCGGGGAGCTGTTTTTT
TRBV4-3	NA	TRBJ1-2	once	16	CASSQDRGKGYYGYTF	TGCGCCAGCAGCCAAGATCGTGGAAAGGGGTACTATGGCTACACCTTC
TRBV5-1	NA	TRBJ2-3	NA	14	CASSLRSTTDTQYF	TGCGCCAGCAGCTTGAGGTCTACCACAGATACGCAGTATTTT
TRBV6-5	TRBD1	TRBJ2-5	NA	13	CASRSTGVETQYF	TGTGCCAGCAGATCAACAGGGGTAGAGACCCAGTACTTC
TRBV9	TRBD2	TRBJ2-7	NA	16	CASSAAASGGAYEQYF	TGTGCCAGCAGCGCCGCGGCTAGCGGGGGGGCCTACGAGCAGTACTTC
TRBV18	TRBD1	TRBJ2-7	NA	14	CASSPPTGEFEQYF	TGTGCCAGCTCACCGCCGACAGGGGAATTCGAGCAGTACTTC
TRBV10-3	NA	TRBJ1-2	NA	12	CAISKESWGYTF	TGTGCCATCAGCAAGGAGTCTTGGGGCTACACCTTC
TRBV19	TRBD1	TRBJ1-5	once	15	CASSPWTGVDQPQHF	TGTGCCAGTAGTCCTTGGACAGGGGTAGATCAGCCCCAGCATTTT
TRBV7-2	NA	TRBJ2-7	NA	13	CASSLSGVYEQYF	TGTGCCAGCAGCTTAAGCGGTGTTTACGAGCAGTACTTC
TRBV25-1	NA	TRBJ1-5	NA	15	CASSVGSGGNQPQHF	TGTGCCAGCAGTGTCGGGTCAGGGGGCAATCAGCCCCAGCATTTT
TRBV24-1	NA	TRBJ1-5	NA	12	CATSDENQPQHF	TGTGCCACCAGTGATGAGAATCAGCCCCAGCATTTT
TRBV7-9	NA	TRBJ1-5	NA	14	CASSSQTSNQPQHF	TGTGCCAGCAGCTCCCAAACTAGCAATCAGCCCCAGCATTTT
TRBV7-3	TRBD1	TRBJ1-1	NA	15	CASSQSGQGAGEAFF	TGTGCCAGCAGCCAATCGGGACAGGGGGCCGGTGAAGCTTTCTTT
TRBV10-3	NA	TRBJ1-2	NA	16	CAISESSGATNYGYTF	TGTGCCATCAGTGAGTCGAGTGGCGCGACTAACTATGGCTACACCTTC
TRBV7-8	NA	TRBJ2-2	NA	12	CASSPGRGELFF	TGTGCCAGCAGCCCTGGGCGGGGGGAGCTGTTTTTT
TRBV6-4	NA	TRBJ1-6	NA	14	CASSRVSSNSPLHF	TGTGCCAGCAGTCGGGTGAGCAGTAATTCACCCCTCCACTTT
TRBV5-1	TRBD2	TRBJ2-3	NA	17	CASSPGTSGTDTDTQYF	TGCGCCAGCAGCCCAGGGACTAGCGGGACTGACACAGATACGCAGTATTTT
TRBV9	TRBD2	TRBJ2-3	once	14	CASSARGGTDTQYF	TGTGCCAGCAGCGCCCGGGGGGGGACAGATACGCAGTATTTT
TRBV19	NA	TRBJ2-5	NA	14	CASSTSVGPETQYF	TGTGCCAGTAGTACTAGCGTAGGTCCGGAGACCCAGTACTTC
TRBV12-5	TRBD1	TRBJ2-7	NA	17	CASGLYPGQGLSREQYF	TGTGCTAGTGGTTTGTACCCAGGACAGGGCCTTTCGCGAGAGCAGTACTTC
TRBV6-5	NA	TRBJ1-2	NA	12	CANRFLGGGYTF	TGTGCCAACAGGTTTTTGGGAGGCGGCTACACCTTC
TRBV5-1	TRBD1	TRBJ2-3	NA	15	CASSGGGTGRDTQYF	TGCGCCAGCAGCGGAGGCGGGACAGGGCGGGATACGCAGTATTTT
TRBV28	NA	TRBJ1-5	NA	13	CASTGNSNQPQHF	TGTGCCAGCACTGGGAATAGCAATCAGCCCCAGCATTTT
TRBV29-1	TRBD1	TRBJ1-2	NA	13	CSVVRQGGYGYTF	TGCAGCGTTGTCAGGCAGGGGGGCTATGGCTACACCTTC
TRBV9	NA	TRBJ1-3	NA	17	CASSVAWGAVSGNTIYF	TGTGCCAGCAGCGTAGCTTGGGGCGCCGTCTCTGGAAACACCATATATTTT
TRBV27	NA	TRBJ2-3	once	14	CASRRPRSTDTQYF	TGTGCCAGCAGAAGACCGCGGAGCACAGATACGCAGTATTTT
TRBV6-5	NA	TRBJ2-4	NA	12	CASRNRDDIQYF	TGTGCCAGCAGGAACCGGGACGACATTCAGTACTTC
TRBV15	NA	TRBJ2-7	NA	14	CATSRGIGFNEQYF	TGTGCCACCAGCAGAGGGATAGGGTTTAACGAGCAGTACTTC
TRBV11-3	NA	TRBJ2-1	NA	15	CASSKGGGSNNEQFF	TGTGCCAGCAGTAAAGGGGGGGGAAGTAACAATGAGCAGTTCTTC
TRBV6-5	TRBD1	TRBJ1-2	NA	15	CASSPPGQTNYGYTF	TGTGCCAGCAGTCCACCGGGACAGACTAACTATGGCTACACCTTC
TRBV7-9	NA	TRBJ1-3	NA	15	CASSLGESSGNTIYF	TGTGCCAGCAGCTTGGGAGAGAGCTCTGGAAACACCATATATTTT
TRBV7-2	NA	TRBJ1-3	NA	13	CASSLGQGNTIYF	TGTGCCAGCAGCTTAGGACAGGGAAACACCATATATTTT
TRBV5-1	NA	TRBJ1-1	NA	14	CASSLGTTASVAFF	TGCGCCAGCAGCTTAGGGACCACAGCGTCGGTAGCTTTCTTT
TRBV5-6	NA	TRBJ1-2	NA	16	CASSTSFGGVAYGYTF	TGTGCCAGCAGCACCTCTTTTGGGGGGGTCGCCTATGGCTACACCTTC
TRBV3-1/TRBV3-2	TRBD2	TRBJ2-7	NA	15	CASSRGTSGNYEQYF	TGTGCCAGCAGCCGGGGGACTAGCGGGAACTACGAGCAGTACTTC
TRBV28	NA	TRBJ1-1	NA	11	CASSLWHEAFF	TGTGCCAGCAGTCTCTGGCATGAAGCTTTCTTT
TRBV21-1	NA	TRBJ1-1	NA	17	CASSKAHGRGQGTEAFF	TGTGCCAGCAGCAAAGCGCACGGCAGGGGGCAGGGCACTGAAGCTTTCTTT
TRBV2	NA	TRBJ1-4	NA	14	CASSTPATNEKLFF	TGTGCCAGCAGCACACCTGCAACTAATGAAAAACTGTTTTTT